What follows is one T cell receptor beta chain and its context. Its antigen is not known. This sample is drawn from a study of T cell responses to AZD1222 COVID-19 vaccine. Profiling relied on immunoSEQ multiplex PCR, and the TCRdb table lists in-frame clones only, not all of them. The sample gives under 200,000 clones, approximately 90% of which show up once; roughly 1.1% is in the top ten. General observations from the study: Donors were largely white British and mainly female; clonal diversity was possibly underestimated. Along spike, vaccine-associated CD4 TCRs were found throughout, with dominance at 160-218 and 743-854.

CDR1 and CDR2 from the germline V gene are SGHRS and YFSETQ. The CDR3 totals 13 residues. V dropped 4 bases and J dropped 12 bases, with 17 bases sitting between them. The sample in question was peripheral blood, obtained 28 days after the second AZD1222 dose. This chain joins TRBV5-1 and TRBJ2-1; no definite D call. The TCR originated in an adult who received the AZD1222 COVID-19 vaccine. The CDR3 DNA reads TGCGCCAGCAGCCCCGAGTTGGGATTGGGGCAGTTCTTC. It is translated as CASSPELGLGQFF. The variable domain in full, completed from reference TRBV5-1 and TRBJ2-1, reads KAGVTQTPRYLIKTRGQQVTLSCSPISGHRSVSWYQQTPGQGLQFLFEYFSETQRNKGNFPGRFSGRQFSNSRSEMNVSTLELGDSALYLCASSPELGLGQFFGPGTRLTVL.